Shown below are 7 T cell receptor beta chains from a single sample sequenced in a study of monozygotic twins with inflammatory bowel disease. TCRdb re-called the 5' RACE reads and catalogs CDR3 proteins one per entry, DNA excluded. Here the sample table reports 150,000 to 200,000 distinct CDR3 sequences. The specimen was blood. The receptors come from a human donor with ulcerative colitis or Crohn's disease, or a healthy co-twin of an affected twin (not recorded which).

V and J are TRBV7-2 and TRBJ2-7; the TRBD1 assignment by TCRdb is unverifiable without DNA. This CDR3 has 12 amino acids. Germline lookup yields CDR1 SGHTA and CDR2 FQGNSA. Here the CDR3 reads CASGDTTYEQYF.

This chain links TRBV18 with TRBJ1-1; TCRdb gives TRBD1 as the D gene, but with no DNA this cannot be confirmed. The CDR3 is 14 residues long. Germline loops: CDR1 KGHSH, CDR2 LQKENI. CDR3 sequence reads: CASSTQHRGTEAFF.

The rearrangement uses TRBV10-3 and TRBJ2-5; checking the TCRdb D call of TRBD2 is not possible without DNA. From germline, CDR1 is ENHRY and CDR2 SYGVKD. CDR3 length equals 15 residues. CDR3 residues: CAISEGSGLQETQYF.

The genes are TRBV20-1 and TRBJ1-5. CDR3 length: 11 residues. CDR1 DFQATT and CDR2 SNEGSKA come from the germline V gene (reference sequence). The CDR3 here is CSARGFNVQHF.

This sequence joins TRBV5-1 and TRBJ2-2. The CDR3 totals 13 residues. Germline CDR1 SGHRS, CDR2 YFSETQ. CDR3 sequence: CASSLGHAGELFF.

The chain employs TRBV24-1 and TRBJ2-7; the D call of TRBD1 rests on TCRdb alone, since no DNA is present to check it. Per the germline V gene, CDR1 is KGHDR and CDR2 is SFDVKD. The CDR3 runs to 13 residues. This CDR3 reads CATGDGSSYEQYF.

This rearrangement joins TRBV27 to TRBJ1-3. The CDR3 is 18 amino acids. Germline CDR1 MNHEY, CDR2 SMNVEV (reference sequence). This chain's CDR3 is CASSPGLTGPFSGNTIYF.